A selection of T cell receptor beta chains follows, all from one sample in a study of blood T cell repertoires in COVID-19. TCRdb's table, derived via immunoSEQ multiplex PCR, lists solely in-frame clones and lacks some. Altogether over 120,000 clones are present, 81% being singletons, with the ten largest covering about 7.5%. The sequenced material came from peripheral blood. These receptor sequences come from a human donor in a cohort sampled during active COVID-19. CDR3s include the opening cysteine and the closing phenylalanine or tryptophan. A D gene is named only where the DNA matches it firmly. Where a row states a size, it is once, few, many or the class of an expanded clone; other rows omit it.

>TRBV19|TRBJ1-6|NA|TRBD1
CASQTGRHNSPLHF
TGTGCCAGTCAGACAGGGAGACATAATTCACCCCTCCACTTT
>TRBV6-6|TRBJ2-7|once|NA
CASSRLGSSYEQYF
TGTGCCAGCTCACGATTGGGCAGCTCCTACGAGCAGTACTTC
>TRBV7-3|TRBJ2-6|NA|TRBD1
CASSGQGIPGANVLTF
TGTGCCAGCAGCGGACAGGGAATCCCTGGGGCCAACGTCCTGACTTTC
>TRBV7-2|TRBJ2-7|NA|NA
CASSLLGIVEQYF
TGTGCCAGCAGCTTACTGGGCATAGTCGAGCAGTACTTC
>TRBV6-5|TRBJ2-7|NA|NA
CASRVGPGYEQYF
TGTGCCAGCAGGGTGGGGCCAGGCTACGAGCAGTACTTC
>TRBV5-8|TRBJ2-1|NA|TRBD2
CASLRTSGISYNEQFF
TGTGCCAGCCTCAGGACTAGCGGGATTTCCTACAATGAGCAGTTCTTC
>TRBV5-1|TRBJ1-3|NA|NA
CASSPGGNGPGNTIYF
TGCGCCAGCAGCCCGGGAGGTAATGGGCCTGGAAACACCATATATTTT
>TRBV14|TRBJ1-6|NA|NA
CASSQDRTQAPLHF
TGTGCCAGCAGCCAAGATCGTACGCAGGCGCCCCTCCACTTT
>TRBV5-4|TRBJ2-7|few|TRBD2
CASSTVGGEGSEQYF
TGTGCCAGCAGCACCGTTGGGGGGGAAGGGAGCGAGCAGTACTTC
>TRBV5-6|TRBJ1-3|NA|NA
CASSLIGRRSGNTIYF
TGTGCCAGCAGCTTAATCGGCAGGCGCTCTGGAAACACCATATATTTT
>TRBV28|TRBJ2-2|once|TRBD2
CASSSSGRGSGELFF
TGTGCCAGCAGTTCTAGCGGGAGAGGGTCCGGGGAGCTGTTTTTT
>TRBV11-2|TRBJ2-7|NA|NA
CASSLDQGGRLPYEQYF
TGTGCCAGCAGCTTAGATCAGGGGGGACGTCTTCCCTACGAGCAGTACTTC
>TRBV7-2|TRBJ1-1|NA|NA
CASRLTGQTEAFF
TGTGCCAGCAGACTAACCGGACAGACTGAAGCTTTCTTT
>TRBV9|TRBJ2-7|once|TRBD1
CASSPRGQGHYEQYF
TGTGCCAGCAGCCCCCGGGGACAGGGTCACTACGAGCAGTACTTC
>TRBV7-3|TRBJ2-3|NA|NA
CASSLVASLERDTQYF
TGTGCCAGCAGCTTAGTCGCGTCCCTTGAGAGGGATACGCAGTATTTT
>TRBV7-3|TRBJ2-1|few|TRBD1
CASSLRTGEGEQFF
TGTGCCAGCAGCTTAAGGACAGGGGAAGGTGAGCAGTTCTTC
>TRBV10-3|TRBJ1-5|NA|NA
CAISRDKEQPQHF
TGTGCCATCAGCCGGGACAAGGAACAGCCCCAGCATTTT
>TRBV5-1|TRBJ1-3|NA|NA
CASSLELRGSGNTIYF
TGCGCCAGCAGCTTGGAGCTCAGGGGCTCTGGAAACACCATATATTTT
>TRBV12-3/TRBV12-4|TRBJ2-1|NA|NA
CASSPDSANEQFF
TGTGCCAGCAGTCCCGATAGCGCAAATGAGCAGTTCTTC
>TRBV28|TRBJ1-2|once|TRBD1
CASSPGGDRAFPNYGYTF
TGTGCCAGCAGTCCCGGGGGGGACAGGGCCTTCCCTAACTATGGCTACACCTTC
>TRBV20-1|TRBJ2-5|NA|TRBD2
CSASVQGEGLETQYF
TGCAGTGCTAGTGTCCAAGGGGAGGGTTTGGAGACCCAGTACTTC